One sample yielded the 18 T cell receptor beta chains listed below, sequenced in a study of shared clonotypes between healthy human individuals (dated by TCRdb to 2018 to 2020). Receptors were amplified or captured by the immunoSEQ multiplex PCR assay. Imported from immuneACCESS, the table was reduced by TCRdb to in-frame sequences with V and J called. These copies leave out some clones; in studies compared against another copy, an unresolved V gene accounts for under half, and the cause of the remainder is not known. A total of about 2.4 million clones appear in this sample, over 85% of them only once. 0.36% of the sample lies in the top ten. Sequencing used naive CD4+ T cells from PBMCs. Sample cell subset or site, as interpreted from the label and publication: CD45RA+ positively selected. These receptor sequences come from a man younger than 35 in good health. Some clones in this sample may be carry-over from other donors' samples.

This rearrangement joins TRBV5-4 to TRBJ2-7, with D perhaps matching TRBD1 (6 bases). CDR3 length equals 13 residues. Germline lookup yields CDR1 SGHNT and CDR2 YYREEE (reference sequence). Trimming took 4 bases from V and 5 from J, leaving 13 bases between them. The CDR3 loop is CASSLVGTNEQYF. CDR3 nucleotides: TGTGCCAGCAGCCTAGTAGGGACAAACGAGCAGTACTTC.

The rearrangement joins TRBV9 to TRBJ2-2; 9 bases fit TRBD1. Looked up from germline, CDR1 is SGDLS and CDR2 is YYNGEE. The CDR3 has 15 amino acids. V trimming: 0 bases; J trimming: 5 bases; junction bases outside the gene matches: 2. The CDR3 DNA reads as TGTGCCAGCAGCGTAGACAGGGGGCAGACCGGGGAGCTGTTTTTT. Translation: CASSVDRGQTGELFF.

The chain recombines TRBV11-2 with TRBJ2-1; the D gene is possibly TRBD2 (7 bases). This CDR3 is 15 amino acids long. CDR1 is SGHAT and CDR2 is FQNNGV in the germline V gene. V was shortened by 7 bases and J by 4 bases, with 17 bases between the two germline ends. CDR3 in amino acids: CASTRGVAGYNEQFF. CDR3 nucleotides: TGTGCCAGCACGAGGGGGGTAGCGGGTTACAATGAGCAGTTCTTC.

On this clone itself: This same CDR3 is encoded by further DNA sequences in the sample. The chain combines TRBV7-2 with TRBJ1-5, with 7 positions matching TRBD1. This CDR3 is built from 15 residues. V lost 1 base to trimming and J lost 1 base; unmatched junction nucleotides: 1. Germline V CDR1 and CDR2: SGHTA, FQGNSA. The CDR3, as DNA: TGTGCCAGCAGCTTAGTAGGGGGCAGCAATCAGCCCCAGCATTTT. It is translated as CASSLVGGSNQPQHF. Filled out from reference TRBV7-2 and TRBJ1-5, the complete variable domain reads GAGVSQSPSNKVTEKGKDVELRCDPISGHTALYWYRQSLGQGLEFLIYFQGNSAPDKSGLPSDRFSAERTGGSVSTLTIQRTQQEDSAVYLCASSLVGGSNQPQHFGDGTRLSIL.

V and J are TRBV5-5 and TRBJ1-2; D gene unclear. Looked up from germline, CDR1 is SGHKS and CDR2 is YYEKEE (reference sequence). This CDR3 contains 18 residues. The ends were cut back, 4 bases at V and 3 bases at J, with 25 bases in the middle. The CDR3 DNA sequence: TGTGCCAGCAGCCCTAATCCCCCGGGAAGTGCCGGGGACTATGGCTACACCTTC. Its translation: CASSPNPPGSAGDYGYTF.

The chain joins TRBV29-1 to TRBJ2-7; 7 bases fit TRBD2. Germline CDR1 and CDR2: SQVTM and ANQGSEA. This CDR3 contains 12 residues. V was clipped by 6 bases and J by 2 bases; unmatched bases: 4. The CDR3 nucleotides read TGCAGCGTGACTAGCTCAACCTACGAGCAGTACTTC. Translation gives CSVTSSTYEQYF.

The V gene is TRBV28, the J gene TRBJ2-3, with TRBD2 matching 10 bases. V was pared by 6 bases and J by 5 bases, with 2 bases of the junction left unmatched. The length of the CDR3 is 13 residues. The germline V gene encodes CDR1 MDHEN and CDR2 SYDVKM. The chain's CDR3 is CASRLAGIDTQYF. CDR3 DNA sequence: TGTGCCAGCAGACTAGCGGGAATAGATACGCAGTATTTT.

The chain recombines TRBV2 with TRBJ1-3; TRBD1 matches at 7 bases. V lost 6 bases to trimming and J lost 3 bases; unmatched junction nucleotides: 8. Germline CDR1 and CDR2: SNHLY and FYNNEI. This CDR3 comprises 15 residues. The CDR3 loop is CASRATGDSGNTIYF. CDR3 bases: TGTGCCAGCAGAGCCACAGGGGACAGTGGAAACACCATATATTTT.

The chain joins TRBV28 to TRBJ2-4, with 8 bases lining up with TRBD2. Germline CDR1 MDHEN, CDR2 SYDVKM. With V trimmed by 6 bases and J by 5 bases, 9 bases remained unmatched. The CDR3 runs 15 residues. The CDR3 is CASSLREGTENIQYF. CDR3 bases: TGTGCCAGCAGCCTTCGGGAGGGCACAGAAAACATTCAGTACTTC.

The V and J genes are TRBV10-3 and TRBJ2-7; a weak D match, TRBD1 (5 bases). This CDR3 contains 12 residues. Trimming shortened V by 6 bases and J by 5 bases, and 11 bases separated the two germline ends. Germline V gene data show CDR1 as ENHRY and CDR2 as SYGVKD. The CDR3: CAIREKTDEQYF. The CDR3 coding sequence is TGTGCCATCAGGGAAAAGACAGACGAGCAGTACTTC.

As to this clone: The identical CDR3 is also encoded by other nucleotide sequences in the sample. The chain employs TRBV2 and TRBJ1-1; D not certain. V lost 3 bases, J lost 0 bases, and 5 bases lay in between. This CDR3 is 13 amino acids long. Germline V gene data show CDR1 as SNHLY and CDR2 as FYNNEI. The CDR3 sequence: CASSEQVNTEAFF. The CDR3 DNA follows: TGTGCCAGCAGTGAGCAGGTGAACACTGAAGCTTTCTTT.

The rearrangement joins TRBV15 to TRBJ2-3, with D unresolved. CDR3 length equals 16 residues. Trimming cost V 1 base and J 0 bases, with 11 bases left between them. CDR1 LNHNV and CDR2 YYDKDF come from the germline V gene (reference sequence). Here the CDR3 DNA reads TGTGCCACCAGCAGAGTTGGTTCCTATAGCACAGATACGCAGTATTTT. Its protein product is CATSRVGSYSTDTQYF.

The rearrangement links TRBV19 to TRBJ2-1; 8 nucleotides agree with TRBD2. CDR1 LNHDA and CDR2 SQIVND come from the germline V gene (reference sequence). V shed 1 base, J shed 9 bases, and the junction held 11 bases outside the gene matches. This CDR3 is built from 16 residues. The DNA of the CDR3 is TGTGCCAGTAGTATAGCCCGGGAGGGCCTCGGTGGTGAGCAGTTCTTC. It is translated as CASSIAREGLGGEQFF.

The chain carries TRBV7-8 and TRBJ2-3, with D possibly TRBD1 on 8 matching bases. This CDR3 comprises 14 residues. V was clipped by 3 bases and J by 6 bases, with 13 bases between them. From germline, CDR1 is SGHVS and CDR2 FQNEAQ. The CDR3 spells CASSFGQGGDTQYF. The CDR3 DNA reads as TGTGCCAGCAGCTTTGGACAGGGAGGGGATACGCAGTATTTT.

Note on this clone: This sample includes further DNA sequences coding for the same CDR3. The gene calls are TRBV5-4 and TRBJ2-1, with 8 bases aligning to TRBD2. This CDR3 has 15 amino acids. From germline, CDR1 is SGHNT and CDR2 YYREEE (reference sequence). The junction had 7 bases not matched to a gene; V was cut back by 4 bases and J by 4 bases. The CDR3, as DNA: TGTGCCAGCAGCCTATCAAGCGGGAGTTACAATGAGCAGTTCTTC. Protein: CASSLSSGSYNEQFF.

To note about this clone: One junction end disagrees with the germline gene, perhaps due to a read error. The V gene is TRBV15, the J gene TRBJ2-1; TRBD1 aligns across 7 bases. Germline CDR1 reads LNHNV; CDR2 reads YYDKDF (reference sequence). The CDR3 runs 18 residues. The CDR3, as DNA: TGTGCCACCAGCAGAAGTCCCCCCCGACAGGGAGTTAGCAATAAGCAGTTCTTC. Its translation: CATSRSPPRQGVSNKQFF.

The rearrangement joins TRBV28 to TRBJ1-4, with TRBD1 matching over 8 bases. Germline lookup yields CDR1 MDHEN and CDR2 SYDVKM. There are 15 residues in the CDR3. The ends lost 4 bases at V and 5 bases at J; junction bases unmatched: 6. The DNA for the CDR3 is TGTGCCAGCAGTTCACACCGGGACAGGAATGAAAAACTGTTTTTT. The encoded protein is CASSSHRDRNEKLFF.

The chain has TRBV5-4 and TRBJ2-3; 9 bases line up with TRBD1. The CDR3 consists of 16 residues. The junction had 7 bases not matched to a gene; V was cut back by 3 bases and J by 2 bases. In germline, CDR1 is SGHNT, CDR2 YYREEE (reference sequence). CDR3 region: CASSSLTGGNTDTQYF. CDR3 DNA: TGTGCCAGCAGCTCTTTGACAGGGGGAAACACAGATACGCAGTATTTT.